The 7 T cell receptor beta chains below come from one sample, sequenced in a study of blood T cell repertoires in COVID-19 (dated by TCRdb to 2018 to 2021). The method behind the library was the immunoSEQ multiplex PCR assay. What TCRdb holds here is the immuneACCESS table cut down to in-frame rearrangements. Part of the clones is not present; checked against another copy, under half of the missing clones reflect an unresolved V gene, and the others are unexplained. The sample yields about 54,000 clones; 90% to 95% were counted once. The leading ten clones occupy 3% to 5% of the sample. Specimen: peripheral blood. These receptors were obtained from a man aged 50-59 years with acute or convalescent COVID-19.

The V and J genes are TRBV5-6 and TRBJ2-2; 8 positions match TRBD2. J lost 6 bases, V lost 2 bases, and 3 bases had no gene match. The CDR3 spans 14 residues. CDR1 SGHDT and CDR2 YYEEEE come from the germline V gene. CDR3 sequence reads: CASSFGRGAGELFF. The CDR3 DNA reads TGTGCCAGCAGCTTCGGGCGGGGGGCCGGGGAGCTGTTTTTT.

A few counts support this clone. CDR3 sequence: CASSSQGEGTEAFF. The CDR3 region has the DNA TGTGCCAGCAGTTCACAGGGAGAAGGCACTGAAGCTTTCTTT. This chain joins TRBV7-9 and TRBJ1-1; perhaps TRBD1 as D (6 bases). This CDR3 contains 14 residues. Looked up from germline, CDR1 is SEHNR and CDR2 is FQNEAQ (reference sequence). Trimming took 6 bases from V and 4 from J, leaving 15 bases between them.

The rearrangement joins TRBV19 to TRBJ2-2; 11 bases fit TRBD2. J lost 6 bases, V lost 3 bases, and 6 bases had no gene match. CDR3 size: 16 residues. CDR1 LNHDA and CDR2 SQIVND come from the germline V gene (reference sequence). As DNA, the CDR3 is TGTGCCAGTAGTATTGTGAGACTAGCGGGATCCGGGGAGCTGTTTTTT. Its protein product is CASSIVRLAGSGELFF. Full variable domain (rest looked up from reference TRBV19 and TRBJ2-2): DGGITQSPKYLFRKEGQNVTLSCEQNLNHDAMYWYRQDPGQGLRLIYYSQIVNDFQKGDIAEGYSVSREKKESFPLTVTSAQKNPTAFYLCASSIVRLAGSGELFFGEGSRLTVL.

The table lists this clone with a few counts. The chain carries TRBV18 and TRBJ2-7; the D gene is possibly TRBD1 (6 bases). The CDR3 has 13 amino acids. Trimming removed 2 bases at V and 6 bases at J, with 11 bases between. CDR1 and CDR2 (germline): KGHSH, LQKENI. The CDR3 protein is CASSPIQGGEQYF. As DNA, the CDR3 is TGTGCCAGCTCACCAATACAGGGCGGCGAGCAGTACTTC.

J is TRBJ2-3 and V is TRBV11-3; D is undetermined. V lost 0 bases to trimming and J lost 7 bases, with 5 bases between them. Germline CDR1 SGHNT, CDR2 YENEEA. The CDR3 sequence is 12 residues long. CDR3 in amino acids: CASSLDSNTQYF. CDR3 DNA sequence: TGTGCCAGCAGCTTAGATTCAAATACGCAGTATTTT.

CDR3 loop: CASSPQGQANYGYTF. The CDR3 DNA is TGTGCCAGCAGCCCGCAGGGTCAGGCTAACTATGGCTACACCTTC. This chain uses TRBV5-5 with TRBJ1-2; tentative D call: TRBD1 (5 bases). V was clipped by 4 bases and J by 0 bases, with 13 bases between them. The germline V gene has CDR1 SGHKS and CDR2 YYEKEE (reference sequence). The length of the CDR3 is 15 residues.

This sequence joins TRBV10-2 and TRBJ2-5; TRBD1 matches at 8 bases. The J segment lost 5 bases and the V segment lost 4 bases, leaving 12 bases of the junction unmatched. CDR1 WSHSY and CDR2 SAAADI come from the germline V gene. There are 16 residues in the CDR3. In DNA, the CDR3 is TGCGCCAGCAGTGCCTTACAGACAGGGGTTCGGGAGACCCAGTACTTC. This codes for CASSALQTGVRETQYF.